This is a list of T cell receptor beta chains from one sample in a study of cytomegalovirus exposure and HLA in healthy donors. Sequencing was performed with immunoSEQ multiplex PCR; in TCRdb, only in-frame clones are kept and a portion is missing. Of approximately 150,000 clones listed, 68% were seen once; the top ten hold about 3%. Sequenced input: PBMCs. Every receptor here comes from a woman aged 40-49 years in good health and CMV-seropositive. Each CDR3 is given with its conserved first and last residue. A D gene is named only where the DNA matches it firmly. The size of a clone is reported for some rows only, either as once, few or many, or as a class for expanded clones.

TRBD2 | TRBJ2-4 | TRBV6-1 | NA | CASSESPGTSGRGNIQYF | TGTGCCAGCAGTGAAAGTCCCGGGACTAGCGGGAGAGGAAACATTCAGTACTTC
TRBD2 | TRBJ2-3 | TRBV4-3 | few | CASSQGVAGASDTQYF | TGCGCCAGCAGCCAAGGGGTAGCGGGGGCATCAGATACGCAGTATTTT
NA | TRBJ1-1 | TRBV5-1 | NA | CASSWEGNTEAFF | TGCGCCAGCAGCTGGGAGGGGAACACTGAAGCTTTCTTT
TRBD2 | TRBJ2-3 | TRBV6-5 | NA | CASSYGLAGGAQYF | TGTGCCAGCAGTTACGGACTAGCGGGGGGAGCGCAGTATTTT
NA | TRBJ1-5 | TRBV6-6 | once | CASSSPGGAYQPQNF | TGTGCCAGCAGTTCGCCCGGGGGGGCTTATCAGCCCCAGAATTTT
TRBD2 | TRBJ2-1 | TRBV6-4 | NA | CASSDPTSGDNEQFF | TGTGCCAGCAGTGACCCTACTAGCGGAGACAATGAGCAGTTCTTC
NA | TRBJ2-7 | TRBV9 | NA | CASSRTQGIQAYEQYF | TGTGCCAGCAGCAGAACCCAGGGGATACAGGCCTACGAGCAGTACTTC
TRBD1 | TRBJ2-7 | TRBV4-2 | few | CASSQGTGPSSYEQYF | TGTGCCAGCAGCCAGGGGACAGGGCCGAGCTCCTACGAGCAGTACTTC
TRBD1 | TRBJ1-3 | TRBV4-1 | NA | CASSQDLDRGLNTIYF | TGCGCCAGCAGCCAAGATCTAGACAGGGGGCTAAACACCATATATTTT
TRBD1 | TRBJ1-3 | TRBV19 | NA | CATSRQGGNTIYF | TGTGCCACCTCACGACAGGGCGGAAACACCATATATTTT
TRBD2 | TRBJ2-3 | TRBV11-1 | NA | CASSGAGTSVTDTQYF | TGTGCCAGCAGCGGAGCCGGGACTAGCGTAACAGATACGCAGTATTTT
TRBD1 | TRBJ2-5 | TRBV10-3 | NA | CAISERQGAEETQYF | TGTGCCATCAGTGAAAGACAGGGGGCGGAGGAGACCCAGTACTTC
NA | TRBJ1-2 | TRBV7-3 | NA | CASSANRDSGGYTF | TGTGCCAGCAGCGCAAACAGGGATTCAGGGGGCTACACCTTC
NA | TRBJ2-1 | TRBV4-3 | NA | CASSQDYTGTRYNEQFF | TGCGCCAGCAGCCAAGACTACACCGGGACTCGATACAATGAGCAGTTCTTC
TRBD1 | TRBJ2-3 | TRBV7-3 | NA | CASSLQGGAGTDTQYF | TGTGCCAGCAGCTTACAAGGGGGCGCTGGGACAGATACGCAGTATTTT
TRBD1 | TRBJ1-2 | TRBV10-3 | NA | CAISADRNYGYPF | TGTGCCATCAGTGCGGACAGGAACTATGGCTACCCCTTC
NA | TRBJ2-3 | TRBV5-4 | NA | CASSLARRMGTDTQYF | TGTGCCAGCAGCTTGGCTCGGAGAATGGGCACAGATACGCAGTATTTT
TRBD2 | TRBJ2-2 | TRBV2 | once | CASTTSGGALTGELFF | TGTGCCAGTACCACTAGCGGGGGGGCCCTCACCGGGGAGCTGTTTTTT
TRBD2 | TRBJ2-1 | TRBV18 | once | CASSPYLAGQSSYNEQFF | TGTGCCAGCTCACCGTACCTAGCGGGGCAAAGCTCCTACAATGAGCAGTTCTTC
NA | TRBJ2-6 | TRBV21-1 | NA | CASSKEPGANVLTF | TGTGCCAGCAGCAAAGAGCCAGGGGCCAACGTCCTGACTTTC
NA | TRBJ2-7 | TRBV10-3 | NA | CAIRAGVYEQYF | TGTGCCATCAGGGCAGGGGTCTACGAGCAGTACTTC
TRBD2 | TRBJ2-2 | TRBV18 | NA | CASSPWVSTSGTSNTGELFF | TGTGCCAGCTCACCATGGGTTTCGACTAGCGGGACCTCGAACACCGGGGAGCTGTTTTTT
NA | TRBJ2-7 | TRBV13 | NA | CASSLGAGISYEQYF | TGTGCCAGCAGCTTAGGGGCAGGGATCTCCTACGAGCAGTACTTC
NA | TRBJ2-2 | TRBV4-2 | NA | CASSQVGRGERDTGELFF | TGTGCCAGCAGCCAAGTGGGCAGGGGTGAACGCGACACCGGGGAGCTGTTTTTT
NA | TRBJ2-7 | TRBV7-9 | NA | CASSLGDYEQYF | TGTGCCAGCAGCCTCGGGGACTACGAGCAGTACTTC
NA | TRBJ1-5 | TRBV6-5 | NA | CASSTGFLQPQHF | TGTGCCAGCAGTACGGGGTTTTTGCAGCCCCAGCATTTT
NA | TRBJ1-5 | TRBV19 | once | CASSIIGGMINQPQHF | TGTGCCAGTAGTATAATCGGCGGGATGATTAATCAGCCCCAGCATTTT
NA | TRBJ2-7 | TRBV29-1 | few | CSVEARGYEQYF | TGCAGCGTTGAAGCCAGGGGCTACGAGCAGTACTTC
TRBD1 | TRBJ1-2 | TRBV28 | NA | CASRPSGTALGYTF | TGTGCCAGCAGGCCCTCCGGGACAGCTCTCGGCTACACCTTC
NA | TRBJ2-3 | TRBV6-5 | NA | CASRPRPPGTQYF | TGTGCCAGCAGACCGCGGCCACCCGGTACGCAGTATTTT
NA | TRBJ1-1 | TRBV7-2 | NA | CASSLGFSGPTEAFF | TGTGCCAGCAGCTTAGGCTTTTCAGGGCCCACTGAAGCTTTCTTT
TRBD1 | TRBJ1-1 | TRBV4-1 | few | CASSQTQGTEAFF | TGCGCCAGCAGCCAAACACAGGGGACTGAAGCTTTCTTT
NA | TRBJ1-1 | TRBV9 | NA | CASSVGDRYTEAFF | TGTGCCAGCAGCGTAGGTGACAGGTACACTGAAGCTTTCTTT
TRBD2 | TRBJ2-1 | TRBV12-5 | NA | CASGWSVSGRALYNEQFF | TGTGCTAGTGGTTGGTCGGTCAGCGGGAGGGCCCTGTACAATGAGCAGTTCTTC
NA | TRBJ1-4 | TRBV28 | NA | CASSLGGKGGKLFF | TGTGCCAGCAGTTTAGGGGGAAAGGGAGGGAAACTGTTTTTT
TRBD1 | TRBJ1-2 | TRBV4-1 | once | CASRRNRGPNYGYTF | TGCGCCAGCAGGCGAAACAGGGGCCCGAACTATGGCTACACCTTC
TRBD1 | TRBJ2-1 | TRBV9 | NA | CASSPRGQAYNEQFF | TGTGCCAGCAGCCCCCGGGGACAGGCTTACAATGAGCAGTTCTTC
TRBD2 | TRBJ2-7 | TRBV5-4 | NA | CASSSRTSGVDSYEQYF | TGTGCCAGCAGCTCCAGGACTAGCGGGGTCGACTCCTACGAGCAGTACTTC
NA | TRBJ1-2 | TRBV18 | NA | CASSPGSTVRYTF | TGTGCCAGCTCACCAGGGTCTACAGTCCGCTACACCTTC
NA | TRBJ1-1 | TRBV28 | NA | CASSLAGRENPEAFF | TGTGCCAGCAGCCTAGCCGGACGGGAGAACCCTGAAGCTTTCTTT
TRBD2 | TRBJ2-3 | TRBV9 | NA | CASEGGPGDTQYF | TGTGCCAGCGAGGGAGGGCCAGGAGATACGCAGTATTTT
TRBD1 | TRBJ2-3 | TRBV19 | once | CASRGFRDRGSDTQYF | TGTGCCAGTAGGGGGTTCCGGGACAGGGGCTCAGATACGCAGTATTTT
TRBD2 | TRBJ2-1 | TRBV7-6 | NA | CASSLGLDPNEQFF | TGTGCCAGCAGCCTGGGACTAGATCCCAATGAGCAGTTCTTC
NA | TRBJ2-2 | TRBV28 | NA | CASSLPSTGELFF | TGTGCCAGCAGTTTACCCAGCACCGGGGAGCTGTTTTTT